This T cell receptor (beta chain) is drawn from a study of blood T cell repertoires in COVID-19. V shed 8 bases, J shed 6 bases, and the junction held 9 bases outside the gene matches. The CDR3 length is 13 residues. Looked up from germline, CDR1 is SGHNT and CDR2 is YENEEA. Only in-frame clones appear in the TCRdb table, and some are missing; sequencing was by immunoSEQ multiplex PCR. The table has about 160,000 clones, approximately 80% seen once. The source material was PBMCs or T cells enriched from blood (not recorded which). The chain has TRBV11-3 and TRBJ1-1; the match to TRBD1 covers 7 bases. This sequence originates from a woman aged 50 to 65 who had recovered from COVID-19. This CDR3 reads CASARQGSAEAFF. In nucleotides, the CDR3 is TGTGCCAGCGCCCGACAGGGATCGGCTGAAGCTTTCTTT. Combining the CDR3 with reference TRBV11-3 and TRBJ1-1 gives the whole variable domain EAGVVQSPRYKIIEKKQPVAFWCNPISGHNTLYWYLQNLGQGPELLIRYENEEAVDDSQLPKDRFSAERLKGVDSTLKIQPAELGDSAVYLCASARQGSAEAFFGQGTRLTVV.